A single T cell receptor (beta chain) is shown here with its context. The data are from a study of radiotherapy plus CTLA-4 blockade in lung cancer. Study-wide background: Objective response was observed in over 15% of patients, and disease control in 31%.

CDR3 length: 16 residues. V dropped 5 bases and J dropped 0 bases, with 17 bases sitting between them. Germline V gives CDR1 SGHRS, CDR2 YFSETQ. The table came from immunoSEQ multiplex PCR; TCRdb's copy has only in-frame clones and leaves some out. The profile shows 81,000 or so clones, about 79% of them singletons. The specimen comprised peripheral blood, sampled from a patient treated with radiotherapy plus ipilimumab. This sequence was found in a human donor with non-small cell lung cancer whose response to radiotherapy plus ipilimumab could not be evaluated. Some clones in this sample may be carry-over from other donors' samples. The chain combines TRBV5-1 with TRBJ1-2; D gene unclear. DNA for the CDR3: TGCGCCAGCAGGTTACGAACGACCGGAGCTAACTATGGCTACACCTTC. This encodes CASRLRTTGANYGYTF.